These T cell receptor beta chains were read from a single sample in a study of beta chain features in type 1 diabetes. The assay was immunoSEQ multiplex PCR, and TCRdb's table has in-frame clones only and misses some. The table shows under 900,000 clones, with roughly 16% occurring only once. The specimen sequenced was naive CD4+ T cells from blood. The receptors originated from a woman under 30 in good health. The CDR3 runs from the conserved cysteine through the conserved F or W. D genes are given only for firm matches. Not every row has a clone size; where given, it reads once, few, many or a size class.

j_gene: TRBJ2-3
d_gene: .
abundance: few
len: 15
v_gene: TRBV11-2
CDR3aa: CASSLGPDRTDTQYF
CDR3nt: TGTGCCAGCAGCTTAGGGCCGGACCGCACAGATACGCAGTATTTT

j_gene: TRBJ1-5
d_gene: TRBD1
abundance: .
len: 16
v_gene: TRBV28
CDR3aa: CASSLIASTPTGTQHF
CDR3nt: TGTGCCAGCAGTTTAATCGCCTCCACCCCGACAGGGACCCAGCATTTT

j_gene: TRBJ2-1
d_gene: .
abundance: few
len: 14
v_gene: TRBV27
CDR3aa: CASRVGSGRHEQFF
CDR3nt: TGTGCCAGCCGGGTCGGGAGTGGGAGACATGAGCAGTTCTTC

j_gene: TRBJ2-2
d_gene: .
abundance: few
len: 13
v_gene: TRBV5-1
CDR3aa: CASSFQGPGELFF
CDR3nt: TGCGCCAGCAGCTTCCAGGGACCCGGGGAGCTGTTTTTT

j_gene: TRBJ2-5
d_gene: .
abundance: .
len: 13
v_gene: TRBV11-2
CDR3aa: CASSFSVQETQYF
CDR3nt: TGTGCCAGCAGCTTTTCTGTACAAGAGACCCAGTACTTC

j_gene: TRBJ2-7
d_gene: TRBD2
abundance: few
len: 14
v_gene: TRBV28
CDR3aa: CASSPAGVGYEQYF
CDR3nt: TGTGCCAGCAGTCCCGCGGGAGTGGGCTACGAGCAGTACTTC

j_gene: TRBJ2-1
d_gene: TRBD2
abundance: .
len: 19
v_gene: TRBV11-3
CDR3aa: CASSHHSFGTSGSYDEQFF
CDR3nt: TGTGCCAGCAGCCACCATTCTTTCGGGACTAGCGGGAGCTATGATGAGCAGTTCTTC

j_gene: TRBJ2-7
d_gene: .
abundance: .
len: 14
v_gene: TRBV7-3
CDR3aa: CASSVSDGPYEQYF
CDR3nt: TGTGCCAGCAGCGTATCGGACGGACCCTACGAGCAGTACTTC

j_gene: TRBJ1-1
d_gene: TRBD1
abundance: .
len: 15
v_gene: TRBV18
CDR3aa: CASSPLQGADTEAFF
CDR3nt: TGTGCCAGCTCACCTTTACAGGGGGCTGACACTGAAGCTTTCTTT

j_gene: TRBJ1-2
d_gene: TRBD1
abundance: few
len: 13
v_gene: TRBV7-2
CDR3aa: CASSSEQGYGYTF
CDR3nt: TGTGCCAGCAGCTCCGAACAGGGGTATGGCTACACCTTC

j_gene: TRBJ2-1
d_gene: TRBD2
abundance: few
len: 16
v_gene: TRBV9
CDR3aa: CASSVLAGGRWNEQFF
CDR3nt: TGTGCCAGCAGCGTATTAGCGGGAGGTCGGTGGAATGAGCAGTTCTTC

j_gene: TRBJ1-4
d_gene: .
abundance: .
len: 12
v_gene: TRBV6-6
CDR3aa: CASRTGNEKLFF
CDR3nt: TGTGCCAGTCGGACGGGTAATGAAAAACTGTTTTTT

j_gene: TRBJ2-3
d_gene: .
abundance: .
len: 18
v_gene: TRBV4-3
CDR3aa: CASSHHGGLAENTDTQYF
CDR3nt: TGCGCCAGCAGCCACCACGGGGGGCTAGCGGAGAACACAGATACGCAGTATTTT

j_gene: TRBJ2-7
d_gene: TRBD2
abundance: .
len: 14
v_gene: TRBV9
CDR3aa: CASSVSSGPYEQYF
CDR3nt: TGTGCCAGCAGCGTATCTAGCGGACCCTACGAGCAGTACTTC

j_gene: TRBJ2-1
d_gene: TRBD2
abundance: few
len: 16
v_gene: TRBV4-1
CDR3aa: CASSQAGTSGTVEQFF
CDR3nt: TGCGCCAGCAGCCAAGCTGGGACTAGCGGGACGGTTGAGCAGTTCTTC

j_gene: TRBJ2-1
d_gene: TRBD1
abundance: few
len: 11
v_gene: TRBV20-1
CDR3aa: CSWDRNNEQFF
CDR3nt: TGCAGCTGGGACAGGAACAATGAGCAGTTCTTC

j_gene: TRBJ2-1
d_gene: TRBD2
abundance: .
len: 17
v_gene: TRBV7-2
CDR3aa: CASSLTLAGSKGREQFF
CDR3nt: TGTGCCAGCAGCTTGACCTTAGCGGGATCAAAGGGCCGTGAGCAGTTCTTC

j_gene: TRBJ2-7
d_gene: TRBD1
abundance: few
len: 13
v_gene: TRBV29-1
CDR3aa: CSATTGQGDEQYF
CDR3nt: TGCAGCGCAACGACGGGACAGGGCGACGAGCAGTACTTC

j_gene: TRBJ2-7
d_gene: TRBD2
abundance: .
len: 14
v_gene: TRBV7-9
CDR3aa: CASRKSGSYEGQYF
CDR3nt: TGTGCCAGCAGGAAAAGCGGGAGCTATGAGGGGCAGTACTTC

j_gene: TRBJ1-1
d_gene: .
abundance: .
len: 16
v_gene: TRBV4-3
CDR3aa: CASSPHGAGVVLEAFF
CDR3nt: TGCGCCAGCAGCCCTCACGGGGCGGGGGTGGTGCTTGAAGCTTTCTTT

j_gene: TRBJ2-5
d_gene: TRBD2
abundance: .
len: 12
v_gene: TRBV2
CDR3aa: CASKWEGETQYF
CDR3nt: TGTGCCAGCAAGTGGGAGGGAGAGACCCAGTACTTC

j_gene: TRBJ2-7
d_gene: .
abundance: few
len: 12
v_gene: TRBV6-1
CDR3aa: CASSGTGYEQYF
CDR3nt: TGTGCCAGCAGTGGTACAGGCTACGAGCAGTACTTC

j_gene: TRBJ2-2
d_gene: TRBD2
abundance: few
len: 16
v_gene: TRBV19
CDR3aa: CASTPGLALRAGELFF
CDR3nt: TGTGCCAGTACCCCAGGACTAGCCCTGAGGGCCGGGGAGCTGTTTTTT

j_gene: TRBJ2-7
d_gene: .
abundance: once
len: 15
v_gene: TRBV28
CDR3aa: CASSLPAAFSYEQYF
CDR3nt: TGTGCCAGCAGTTTACCGGCAGCCTTTTCCTACGAGCAGTACTTC

j_gene: TRBJ1-5
d_gene: .
abundance: few
len: 16
v_gene: TRBV21-1
CDR3aa: CASTNHRYYSNQPQHF
CDR3nt: TGTGCCAGCACCAATCACAGATATTATAGCAATCAGCCCCAGCATTTT

j_gene: TRBJ1-2
d_gene: TRBD1
abundance: .
len: 19
v_gene: TRBV11-2
CDR3aa: CASSVGSPTHRGMYYGYTF
CDR3nt: TGTGCCAGCAGCGTCGGGTCCCCCACACACAGGGGGATGTACTATGGCTACACCTTC

j_gene: TRBJ1-2
d_gene: TRBD1
abundance: few
len: 13
v_gene: TRBV18
CDR3aa: CASVPGGLDGYTF
CDR3nt: TGTGCCAGCGTCCCAGGGGGTTTGGATGGCTACACCTTC

j_gene: TRBJ1-5
d_gene: .
abundance: .
len: 13
v_gene: TRBV10-3
CDR3aa: CAISGVLDQPQHF
CDR3nt: TGTGCCATCAGTGGGGTACTGGATCAGCCCCAGCATTTT

j_gene: TRBJ2-1
d_gene: TRBD2
abundance: few
len: 15
v_gene: TRBV2
CDR3aa: CASSTSGRAGNEQFF
CDR3nt: TGTGCCAGCAGCACCAGCGGGAGGGCCGGCAATGAGCAGTTCTTC

j_gene: TRBJ1-3
d_gene: .
abundance: few
len: 13
v_gene: TRBV6-6
CDR3aa: CATYRVSGNTIYF
CDR3nt: TGTGCCACCTACAGGGTTTCCGGAAACACCATATATTTT

j_gene: TRBJ2-2
d_gene: TRBD1
abundance: .
len: 17
v_gene: TRBV5-1
CDR3aa: CASARGGPKANTGELFF
CDR3nt: TGCGCCAGCGCGAGAGGGGGCCCAAAAGCGAACACCGGGGAGCTGTTTTTT

j_gene: TRBJ2-1
d_gene: .
abundance: .
len: 17
v_gene: TRBV21-1
CDR3aa: CASSAPSASPSYNEQFF
CDR3nt: TGTGCCAGCAGCGCCCCGAGCGCTAGCCCTTCCTACAATGAGCAGTTCTTC

j_gene: TRBJ1-5
d_gene: .
abundance: .
len: 13
v_gene: TRBV7-2
CDR3aa: CASSLAPNQPQHF
CDR3nt: TGTGCCAGCAGCTTAGCCCCTAATCAGCCCCAGCATTTT

j_gene: TRBJ2-2
d_gene: .
abundance: .
len: 18
v_gene: TRBV6-1
CDR3aa: CASSDRASVGSITGELFF
CDR3nt: TGTGCCAGCAGTGACCGGGCTAGCGTTGGGTCGATCACCGGGGAGCTGTTTTTT

j_gene: TRBJ1-2
d_gene: .
abundance: .
len: 13
v_gene: TRBV12-1
CDR3aa: CASSQDREYGYTF
CDR3nt: TGTGCCAGCAGCCAGGACAGGGAATATGGCTACACCTTC

j_gene: TRBJ2-1
d_gene: .
abundance: .
len: 15
v_gene: TRBV19
CDR3aa: CASSISGGSYNEQFF
CDR3nt: TGTGCCAGTAGTATAAGTGGGGGCTCCTACAATGAGCAGTTCTTC

j_gene: TRBJ1-4
d_gene: .
abundance: .
len: 14
v_gene: TRBV29-1
CDR3aa: CSVLIRTPNEKLFF
CDR3nt: TGCAGCGTGCTCATAAGGACCCCCAATGAAAAACTGTTTTTT

j_gene: TRBJ2-7
d_gene: .
abundance: few
len: 13
v_gene: TRBV7-2
CDR3aa: CASSNRASYEQYF
CDR3nt: TGTGCCAGCAGCAACCGGGCCAGTTACGAGCAGTACTTC

j_gene: TRBJ2-7
d_gene: TRBD2
abundance: few
len: 11
v_gene: TRBV20-1
CDR3aa: CSGGLLYEQYF
CDR3nt: TGCAGTGGGGGACTACTATACGAGCAGTACTTC

j_gene: TRBJ2-5
d_gene: TRBD1
abundance: few
len: 15
v_gene: TRBV11-3
CDR3aa: CASSPSTGSEETQYF
CDR3nt: TGTGCCAGCAGCCCGTCGACAGGGAGTGAAGAGACCCAGTACTTC

j_gene: TRBJ1-1
d_gene: .
abundance: few
len: 14
v_gene: TRBV7-9
CDR3aa: CASGPYGQNTEAFF
CDR3nt: TGTGCCAGCGGACCCTACGGGCAGAACACTGAAGCTTTCTTT

j_gene: TRBJ2-7
d_gene: TRBD2
abundance: .
len: 18
v_gene: TRBV5-4
CDR3aa: CASSFGPGTSGSPYEQYF
CDR3nt: TGTGCCAGCAGCTTTGGGCCCGGGACTAGCGGGAGCCCCTACGAGCAGTACTTC

j_gene: TRBJ2-2
d_gene: .
abundance: .
len: 13
v_gene: TRBV28
CDR3aa: CASSLSHTGELFF
CDR3nt: TGTGCCAGCAGTTTATCCCACACCGGGGAGCTGTTTTTT